This entry lists 31 T cell receptor beta chains sequenced from one sample in a study of blood T cells in healthy people across ages. The authors ran a second PCR of roughly 6 to 11 cycles using a sample-barcoded 5' primer and a J-beta primer mix. TCRdb re-called the 5' RACE reads through MiXCR, storing one row per CDR3 protein. The repertoire consists of about 670,000 distinct CDR3 sequences, with around 38% occurring once and the leading ten covering 25% to 35%. The sequenced sample was blood. The receptors were sampled from an elderly man in good health.

This clonotype was seen a handful of times. The chain couples TRBV30 to TRBJ1-4, with 7 positions matching TRBD1. The CDR3 totals 15 residues. Trimming took 4 bases from V and 5 from J; bases not matched to a gene: 10. From germline, CDR1 is GTSNPN and CDR2 SVGIG (reference sequence). The CDR3 protein is CAWTKQQTGNEKLFF. The CDR3 region has the DNA TGTGCCTGGACAAAGCAGCAGACAGGGAATGAAAAACTGTTTTTT.

This clonotype was seen only a few times. The rearrangement links TRBV25-1 to TRBJ2-7, with D perhaps matching TRBD1 or TRBD2 (5 bases each). The CDR3 length is 19 residues. The V and J ends lost 6 bases and 5 bases respectively, with 32 bases between them. Germline V lookup: CDR1 MGHDK, CDR2 SYGVNS. The CDR3: CASSPSVGLGVWRSDEQYF. The CDR3 nucleotides read TGTGCCAGCAGCCCCTCCGTTGGACTGGGGGTGTGGAGGTCTGACGAGCAGTACTTC.

In its sample, this clonotype was seen many times. This sequence joins TRBV30 and TRBJ2-7; unclear D gene. Trimming cost V 5 bases and J 3 bases, with 11 bases left between them. This CDR3 is built from 12 residues. Germline V gene data show CDR1 as GTSNPN and CDR2 as SVGIG (reference sequence). The CDR3 region has the DNA TGTGCCTGGTCAACGGGTGACTACGAGCAGTACTTC. The encoded protein is CAWSTGDYEQYF.

V usage is TRBV29-1 and J usage is TRBJ1-1, with D perhaps matching TRBD1 (6 bases). The V end was cut by 1 base, the J end by 5 bases, with 14 bases between. The CDR3 totals 14 residues. The V gene's germline CDR1 is SQVTM and CDR2 ANQGSEA. The CDR3 here is CSVEVTRGGTEAFF. Here the CDR3 DNA reads TGCAGCGTTGAAGTTACCAGGGGTGGGACTGAAGCTTTCTTT.

This clonotype has just a few counts. This rearrangement joins TRBV6-5 to TRBJ2-5; the D is unclear. The V end lost 5 bases, the J end lost 2 bases, and 9 bases lay between the germline ends. Germline V gene data show CDR1 as MNHEY and CDR2 as SVGAGI. The CDR3 loop spans 13 amino acids. The CDR3 coding sequence is TGTGCCAGCAGTCAGACAAGACAAGAGACCCAGTACTTC. Translating gives CASSQTRQETQYF.

V and J are TRBV9 and TRBJ2-2, with 9 positions matching TRBD1. V was clipped by 0 bases and J by 6 bases; unmatched bases: 9. The germline CDR1 and CDR2 sequences are SGDLS and YYNGEE. CDR3 length equals 17 residues. The CDR3 is CASSVDRTGVTPGELFF. In DNA, the CDR3 is TGTGCCAGCAGCGTAGACCGGACAGGGGTAACACCCGGGGAGCTGTTTTTT.

The V and J genes are TRBV4-2 and TRBJ2-3, with TRBD2 identical over 8 bases. The CDR3 loop spans 17 amino acids. Germline V gene sequence: CDR1 LGHNA, CDR2 YNFKEQ. V lost 1 base, J lost 2 bases, and 8 bases stayed unmatched. For the CDR3, the DNA is TGTGCCAGCAGCCAAGTTCTTAGCGGGGCAAACACAGATACGCAGTATTTT. Translating it yields CASSQVLSGANTDTQYF.

V and J are TRBV7-9 and TRBJ2-1; a weak D match, TRBD2 (6 bases). CDR1 and CDR2 from the germline V gene are SEHNR and FQNEAQ (reference sequence). This CDR3 region has 15 residues. V gave up 5 bases and J gave up 4 bases, with 15 bases separating them. The CDR3 loop is CASSPRGSGYNEQFF. CDR3 bases: TGTGCCAGCAGCCCCCGAGGTAGCGGATACAATGAGCAGTTCTTC. Looking up the rest from reference TRBV7-9 and TRBJ2-1 gives the full variable domain: DTGVSQNPRHKITKRGQNVTFRCDPISEHNRLYWYRQTLGQGPEFLTYFQNEAQLEKSRLLSDRFSAERPKGSFSTLEIQRTEQGDSAMYLCASSPRGSGYNEQFFGPGTRLTVL.

The rearrangement uses TRBV25-1 and TRBJ1-2, with unresolved D. The CDR3 runs to 14 residues. With 3 bases removed from V and 2 bases from J, the gap between germline ends came to 10 bases. Germline V gene data show CDR1 as MGHDK and CDR2 as SYGVNS. The chain's CDR3 is CASSDPAPNYGYTF. CDR3 DNA: TGTGCCAGCAGTGATCCCGCTCCGAACTATGGCTACACCTTC.

The chain combines TRBV28 with TRBJ2-3, with TRBD2 matching 7 bases. V shed 4 bases and J 3 bases; nucleotides not matched to a gene: 7. CDR1 MDHEN and CDR2 SYDVKM come from the germline V gene. The CDR3 consists of 15 residues. Here the CDR3 DNA reads TGTGCCAGCAGTTCACCGGGACTACGTACAGATACGCAGTATTTT. This sequence encodes CASSSPGLRTDTQYF.

V is TRBV20-1 and J is TRBJ1-5; 11 bases fit TRBD1. This CDR3 spans 19 amino acids. V trimming: 0 bases; J trimming: 2 bases; junction bases outside the gene matches: 12. Looked up from germline, CDR1 is DFQATT and CDR2 is SNEGSKA (reference sequence). CDR3 bases: TGCAGTGCTAGAGACCCCCGGACAGGGGGCGCCGGGGGCAATCAGCCCCAGCATTTT. Residues: CSARDPRTGGAGGNQPQHF.

This chain joins TRBV5-1 and TRBJ2-5, with D unclear. The CDR3 covers 15 residues. The germline V gene encodes CDR1 SGHRS and CDR2 YFSETQ. V lost 0 bases, J lost 3 bases, and 12 bases lay in between. The CDR3 nucleotides are TGCGCCAGCAGCTTGGCGGCGATAAACAAAGAGACCCAGTACTTC. It codes for CASSLAAINKETQYF.

The gene calls are TRBV29-1 and TRBJ2-7, with D possibly called TRBD1 or TRBD2 (5 bases each). V lost 4 bases and J 3 bases, leaving 13 bases between the germline ends. Germline CDR1 and CDR2: SQVTM and ANQGSEA. The CDR3 runs to 13 residues. In DNA form, the CDR3 reads TGCAGCGTTGGGGCAGGGAGAGGCTACGAGCAGTACTTC. Its translation: CSVGAGRGYEQYF.

This clonotype has only a few counts. The chain links TRBV20-1 to TRBJ2-3, with 9 bases identical to TRBD2. Germline trimming cut 0 bases from V and 6 bases from J; bases unmatched to any gene: 10. Per germline, CDR1 DFQATT and CDR2 SNEGSKA (reference sequence). The CDR3 sequence is 16 residues long. CDR3 region: CSARDVPSGAGDTQYF. CDR3 DNA: TGCAGTGCTAGAGATGTTCCTAGCGGGGCGGGGGATACGCAGTATTTT.

This clonotype was detected only once. The chain combines TRBV4-2 with TRBJ2-3; 8 bases are a match to TRBD2. After removal of 5 bases from V and 2 bases from J, the junction contained 6 bases not matched to a gene. CDR3 length equals 15 residues. Per germline, CDR1 LGHNA and CDR2 YNFKEQ. The CDR3 coding sequence is TGTGCCAGCAGCTCCCGGGGGGGAAACACAGATACGCAGTATTTT. Translating it yields CASSSRGGNTDTQYF.

The genes are TRBV20-1 and TRBJ2-5; TRBD1 might be the D (6 bases). This CDR3 has 14 amino acids. The V gene's germline CDR1 is DFQATT and CDR2 SNEGSKA (reference sequence). The V gene lost 3 bases and the J gene lost 1 base, with 12 bases spanning the gap. The CDR3 bases are TGCAGTGCTAGCGTGGGGGCAGGCCAAGAGACCCAGTACTTC. Protein product: CSASVGAGQETQYF.

J is TRBJ1-5 and V is TRBV6-1; tentatively, D is TRBD1 (5 bases). The CDR3 length is 13 residues. CDR1 and CDR2 (germline): MNHNS, SASEGT. V was pared by 8 bases and J by 2 bases, with 10 bases between. CDR3 nucleotide sequence: TGTGCCAGCTTTGACAGCGGCAATCAGCCCCAGCATTTT. Its protein product is CASFDSGNQPQHF.

The rearrangement uses TRBV5-1 and TRBJ2-1; TRBD1 aligns across 7 bases. This CDR3 spans 14 amino acids. Trimming at V came to 4 bases and at J to 6 bases, leaving 7 bases not matched to a gene. CDR1 is SGHRS, CDR2 YFSETQ, per germline. DNA of the CDR3: TGCGCCAGCAGCGTGACAGGGTGGGTCAATGAGCAGTTCTTC. Protein product: CASSVTGWVNEQFF.

With respect to this clonotype: This clone may be a read error of a much larger clone one base away. The chain joins TRBV24-1 to TRBJ2-1, with 9 bases matching TRBD1. From germline, CDR1 is KGHDR and CDR2 SFDVKD. The CDR3 is made up of 16 amino acids. The CDR3 is CAISRTGTGSYNEQFF. Written as DNA, the CDR3 is TGTGCCATCAGTCGAACCGGGACAGGGTCCTACAATGAGCAGTTCTTC.

The chain carries TRBV6-2 or TRBV6-3 and TRBJ2-1; D possibly matches TRBD1 or TRBD2 (6 bases each). Germline CDR1 is MNHEY and CDR2 is SVGEGT. V was shortened by 6 bases and J by 8 bases, with 26 bases between the two germline ends. The CDR3 is 17 residues long. The CDR3 spells CASSYALPGGLDDEQFF. CDR3 DNA: TGTGCCAGCAGCTACGCCCTCCCCGGGGGCTTGGACGATGAGCAGTTCTTC.

The chain employs TRBV6-5 and TRBJ1-5; the D is unclear. From germline, CDR1 is MNHEY and CDR2 SVGAGI. The CDR3 contains 14 residues. The V gene lost 6 bases and the J gene lost 5 bases, with 14 bases spanning the gap. This CDR3 reads CASRPGREHQPQHF. In DNA, the CDR3 is TGTGCCAGCAGACCAGGTCGTGAGCATCAGCCCCAGCATTTT.

The CDR3 region is CASRIGGSSYNEQYF. The CDR3 nucleotides are TGTGCCAGCAGGATCGGGGGAAGCTCCTACAACGAGCAGTACTTC. V is TRBV27 and J is TRBJ2-1; possibly TRBD2 for D (6 bases). The J call is doubtful: the DNA matches TRBJ2-7 better. This CDR3 region has 15 residues. Germline CDR1 and CDR2: MNHEY and SMNVEV (reference sequence).

The rearrangement links TRBV5-1 to TRBJ2-3; either TRBD1 or TRBD2 may supply D (5 bases each). Germline V gives CDR1 SGHRS, CDR2 YFSETQ. This CDR3 is built from 14 residues. V was pared by 7 bases and J by 0 bases, with 12 bases between. CDR3 loop: CASGTGLSTDTQYF. The CDR3 bases are TGCGCCAGCGGGACCGGACTGAGCACAGATACGCAGTATTTT.

As to this clonotype: A single base separates this from a much larger clone, so it may be a read error. The CDR3 loop reads CASLGRATDTPYF. In nucleotides, the CDR3 is TGTGCTAGTCTCGGACGGGCCACAGATACGCCGTATTTT. This sequence joins TRBV12-5 and TRBJ2-3; no definite D call. This CDR3 spans 13 amino acids. Germline CDR1 is LGHNT and CDR2 is FRNRAP.

This chain uses TRBV20-1 with TRBJ1-2, with D possibly matching TRBD1 (5 bases). Germline-derived CDR1 and CDR2 are DFQATT and SNEGSKA (reference sequence). With 4 bases removed from V and 0 bases from J, the gap between germline ends came to 12 bases. This CDR3 contains 14 residues. CDR3 amino acids: CSAKGPTSNYGYTF. The CDR3 DNA reads as TGCAGTGCTAAGGGACCGACATCTAACTATGGCTACACCTTC.

This CDR3 reads CASSLLGGPTSEQYF. In DNA form, the CDR3 reads TGTGCCAGCAGTTTGCTGGGGGGGCCCACCTCCGAGCAGTACTTC. This chain joins TRBV12-3 or TRBV12-4 and TRBJ2-5; perhaps TRBD2 as D (7 bases). Gene TRBJ2-7 matches the end of the DNA better, so the J call may be wrong. The CDR3 covers 15 residues.

This clonotype was counted ten times or more. This rearrangement joins TRBV4-3 to TRBJ2-6; TRBD2 is a possible D gene (5 bases). V was cut by 0 bases and J by 3 bases, with 9 bases left in between. Germline V gene data show CDR1 as LGHNA and CDR2 as YSLEER. CDR3 length equals 16 residues. CDR3 region: CASSQDVGVGANVLTF. CDR3 nucleotides: TGCGCCAGCAGCCAAGATGTCGGGGTTGGGGCCAACGTCCTGACTTTC.

The V gene is TRBV4-3, the J gene TRBJ2-5; TRBD2 is a possible D gene (5 bases). The germline V gene encodes CDR1 LGHNA and CDR2 YSLEER. This CDR3 region has 14 residues. V dropped 3 bases and J dropped 0 bases, with 8 bases sitting between them. CDR3 nucleotides: TGCGCCAGCAGCCAGGGAGTCTACCAAGAGACCCAGTACTTC. Its protein product is CASSQGVYQETQYF.

This clonotype came up a few times. This chain uses TRBV6-2 or TRBV6-3 with TRBJ2-5; 8 bases map to TRBD1. This CDR3 spans 14 amino acids. Germline V gene sequence: CDR1 MNHEY, CDR2 SVGEGT. J was trimmed by 1 base and V by 8 bases; bases with no gene match: 6. CDR3 bases: TGTGCCAGCGGGACAGGACAGGGCCAAGAGACCCAGTACTTC. This codes for CASGTGQGQETQYF.

This clonotype has more than one count but fewer than ten. This chain links TRBV10-3 with TRBJ1-1; D possibly corresponds to TRBD1 (6 bases). Deletions cut 3 bases from V and 3 bases from J, with 11 bases between. CDR1 is ENHRY, CDR2 SYGVKD, per germline. CDR3 length: 14 amino acids. The CDR3 reads CAISDWGAHTEAFF. The CDR3 DNA is TGTGCCATCAGTGATTGGGGGGCCCACACTGAAGCTTTCTTT.

Note on this clonotype: Possible read error: a much larger clone is one base away. The gene calls are TRBV7-2 and TRBJ2-1, with unresolved D. The CDR3 spans 14 residues. Germline V lookup: CDR1 SGHTA, CDR2 FQGNSA. V lost 5 bases, J lost 2 bases, and 10 bases lay in between. The CDR3 protein is CASSVDRAYNEQFF. CDR3 nucleotides: TGTGCCAGCAGCGTAGATAGGGCCTACAATGAGCAGTTCTTC. Filled out from reference TRBV7-2 and TRBJ2-1, the complete variable domain reads GAGVSQSPSNKVTEKGKDVELRCDPISGHTALYWYRQSLGQGLEFLIYFQGNSAPDKSGLPSDRFSAERTGGSVSTLTIQRTQQEDSAVYLCASSVDRAYNEQFFGPGTRLTVL.